This T cell receptor beta chain was observed in a study of lymphopenia after photon versus proton radiotherapy. Overall study results and limits: Proton therapy kept repertoires fairly stable, unlike photons, which gained effector/memory cells. After lymphocyte nadir, photon-treated repertoires showed oligoclonal expansion, especially CD8+ Temra. Survival link was tested only in deceased patients; proton benefit remains a possibility. A bigger post-nadir fall in TCR diversity correlated inversely with survival time in deceased patients.

The CDR3 is 16 amino acids. Trimming cost V 1 base and J 6 bases, with 16 bases left between them. Per the germline V gene, CDR1 is SGDLS and CDR2 is YYNGEE. As for this clone: Its antigen is unidentified.

Some clones are missing from TCRdb's copy, which holds only in-frame ones; the method was immunoSEQ multiplex PCR. The table lists tens of thousands of clones, 65% to 90% of them singletons, with approximately 2.1% in the top ten. The chain recombines TRBV9 with TRBJ2-2, with a possible D match to TRBD1 (6 bases). The sequences come from peripheral blood, collected from a patient treated with photon-based radiotherapy. The receptor's source is a man aged 40-49 years with gastric cancer. In DNA form, the CDR3 reads TGTGCCAGCAGCGTACGGCCCCATGGGGGCCCCGGGGAGCTGTTTTTT. It translates to CASSVRPHGGPGELFF.